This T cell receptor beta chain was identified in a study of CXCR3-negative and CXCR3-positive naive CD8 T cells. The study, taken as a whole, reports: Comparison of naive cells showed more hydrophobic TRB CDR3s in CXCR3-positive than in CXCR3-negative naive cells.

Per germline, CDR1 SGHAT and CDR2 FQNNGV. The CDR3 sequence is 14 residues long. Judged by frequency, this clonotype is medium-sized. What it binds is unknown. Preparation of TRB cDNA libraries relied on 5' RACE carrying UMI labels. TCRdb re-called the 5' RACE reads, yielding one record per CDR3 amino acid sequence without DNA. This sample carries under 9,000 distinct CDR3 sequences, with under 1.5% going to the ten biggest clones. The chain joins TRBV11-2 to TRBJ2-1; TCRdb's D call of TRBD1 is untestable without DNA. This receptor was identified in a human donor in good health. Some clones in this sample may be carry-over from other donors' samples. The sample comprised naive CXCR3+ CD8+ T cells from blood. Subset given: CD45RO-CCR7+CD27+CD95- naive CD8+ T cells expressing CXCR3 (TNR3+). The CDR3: CASTLTGSYNEQFF. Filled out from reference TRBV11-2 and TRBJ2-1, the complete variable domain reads EAGVAQSPRYKIIEKRQSVAFWCNPISGHATLYWYQQILGQGPKLLIQFQNNGVVDDSQLPKDRFSAERLKGVDSTLKIQPAKLEDSAVYLCASTLTGSYNEQFFGPGTRLTVL.